These 2 T cell receptor beta chains share one sample of origin, sequenced in a study of identical twins. Via MiXCR, TCRdb re-called the 5' RACE reads, giving one row per CDR3 protein. The sample lists approximately 680,000 distinct CDR3 sequences, roughly 7.2% occurring once. The sample was also linked to a second study, of yellow fever vaccine responses in identical twins.

Sequencing used PBMCs. These receptor sequences come from a woman aged 18-30 years in good health.

The sample holds many counts of this clonotype. The V and J genes are TRBV5-1 and TRBJ2-1, with D possibly matching TRBD2 (5 bases). Per the germline V gene, CDR1 is SGHRS and CDR2 is YFSETQ. V lost 4 bases, J lost 5 bases, and 16 bases lay in between. This CDR3 contains 15 residues. The CDR3 region is CASSPTFKRHNEQFF. The DNA for the CDR3 is TGCGCCAGCAGCCCTACCTTCAAGCGGCACAATGAGCAGTTCTTC.

In its sample, this clonotype was seen once. V is TRBV11-2 and J is TRBJ2-1; D may correspond to TRBD1 or TRBD2 (6 bases each). V was cut by 3 bases and J by 10 bases, with 25 bases left in between. CDR3 length: 17 residues. Germline V CDR1 and CDR2: SGHAT, FQNNGV. CDR3 loop: CASSFEGGTLTMREQFF. CDR3 DNA sequence: TGTGCCAGCAGCTTCGAAGGGGGGACCCTGACAATGAGAGAGCAGTTCTTC. Based on the CDR3 plus reference TRBV11-2 and TRBJ2-1, the full variable domain is EAGVAQSPRYKIIEKRQSVAFWCNPISGHATLYWYQQILGQGPKLLIQFQNNGVVDDSQLPKDRFSAERLKGVDSTLKIQPAKLEDSAVYLCASSFEGGTLTMREQFFGPGTRLTVL.